The entry below gives a single T cell receptor beta chain sequence along with its context. Its antigen is unknown. Compared with germline, one end of the junction differs, possibly owing to a read error. This entry is derived from a study of blood T cells in healthy people across ages. The authors ran a second PCR of about 6 to 12 cycles using a sample-barcoded 5' primer and a J-beta primer mix. All samples yielded 2.5 million or more CDR3-containing paired-end reads. From the 5' RACE reads, TCRdb called clonotypes with MiXCR, one entry per CDR3 protein. The data hold approximately 1.5 million distinct CDR3 sequences, with roughly 30% observed a single time. Regarding the study as a whole: Measured against age, TCR beta diversity per million T cells decreased in a roughly linear manner. Lack of knowledge of donor CMV status possibly confounded expanded clonotype changes. Higher diversity, along with more naive CD4+ cells, distinguished long-lived donors from aged donors.

The CDR3 sequence is 12 residues long. Germline lookup yields CDR1 GTSNPN and CDR2 SVGIG (reference sequence). The clonotype originates from a woman in her 30s in good health. Sequencing input: blood. The V gene is TRBV30, the J gene TRBJ2-2; D ambiguous. The CDR3 sequence is CAWTHNTGELFF. The CDR3 nucleotides read TGTGCCTGGACACATAACACCGGAGAGCTGTTTTTT.